This T cell receptor beta chain was sequenced during a study of cytomegalovirus exposure and HLA in healthy donors (dated by TCRdb to between 2016 and 2019). Looking at the study overall: In an earlier analysis of roughly 500 of the donors, approximately 300 Gb of sequence data and about 110 million unique TCR beta sequences from about 179 million T cells were reported. The study combined high-throughput TCR immunosequencing, statistical association of individual TCRs with disease status, and machine learning to predict cytomegalovirus infection status. The study used immunosequencing to profile the T cell repertoires of 670 or so subjects and linked those repertoires to cytomegalovirus serostatus. The number of typed donors differed by locus: about 620-640 for A, B, C, DRB1 and DQB1; approximately 540 for DQA1; over 600 for DPA1; and some 470 for DPB1. An earlier analysis of approximately 630 of the donors applied high-throughput TCR beta sequencing to assess whether each TCR beta V gene segment acted as functional or pseudogenic. Both class I and class II loci were covered by HLA typing, at four-digit resolution. A separate validation cohort of 100 to 150 different subjects was used in addition to the roughly 670-subject first cohort. An early release that covered 500 to 800 HLA-typed donors contained around 330 gigabases of sequencing data and approximately 85 million unique TCR sequences. A later genetic analysis used genome-wide SNP genotypes for about 60% of the roughly 670 donors, treating that subset as a discovery cohort. The later analysis used no new phenotypic data to find candidate immune exposures, relying instead on TCR beta sequences and their occurrence across donors. The aim of the study was to test whether cataloging public T cell receptors could identify signatures of past pathogen exposure. All discovery cohort repertoires had been generated using a single sequencing platform. The genetic ancestry cluster associated with self-reported Caucasian donors included 81% of the roughly 390 genotyped donors. Donor age, sex, ethnicity and CMV serostatus were collected together with the repertoire data. To study patterns of TCR occurrence, a later analysis re-analyzed previously published TCR beta repertoires from hundreds of donors and added high-resolution HLA genotyping. Four to six DR-DQ haplotypes were handled as single units for association and clustering, since linkage in the cohort was strong. Among some 400 genotyped donors of the cohort, an average of about 220,000 unique TCR beta nucleotide sequences was sequenced per donor, of which 15% to 20% were non-productive. Beyond this particular receptor, the publication reports: Assigning TCR associations to individual alleles was difficult when HLA alleles, especially DR and DQ, strongly co-occurred. The 87-base-pair reads could not distinguish some IMGT-functional V segments, including TRBV6-2 and TRBV6-3, so those segments were excluded. Specific HLA alleles were associated with 16,951 TCR beta sequences at a false discovery rate of 0.05 in a later analysis. In a later genetic analysis, fewer N-insertions in productive TCRs were reported among donors in an Asian-associated ancestry cluster than the approximately 670-donor mean. Linkage disequilibrium might explain the correlated functional status among segregating V segments, but an unknown experimental factor could not be excluded. In vitro tests confirmed that a few of the cytomegalovirus-associated TCR beta chains recognize cytomegalovirus antigens. It was suggested by the authors that the approach could potentially be generalized to other disease states and immunological phenotypes. Compared with equally common non-associated chains, HLA-associated TCR beta chains in a later analysis were more clonally expanded and had lower generation probabilities. A later genetic analysis associated a missense DCLRE1C variant with V-gene and J-gene trimming of TCR beta chains, and an independent cohort replicated the association. In a later analysis, several top co-occurrence clusters were reported to appear linked to parvovirus B19, influenza, CMV and Epstein-Barr virus. HLA typing was unavailable for some donors at each locus, so association tests used only the typed subset. A total of roughly 160 TCR beta chains were listed by the study as associated with cytomegalovirus. In both the original and validation cohorts, the classifier was reported to diagnose cytomegalovirus status with high specificity and sensitivity. Most CMV-associated TCR beta chains appeared to be HLA-restricted in a later analysis, and the HLA associations seemed to be driven largely by CMV exposure. Immune exposure information for the cohort was limited to CMV serostatus. A group of highly shared sequence variants was considered likely to be a technical artifact of the sequencing pipeline. A further reported finding was that TCR beta sequences accurately predicted the HLA-A and HLA-B alleles for most subjects in the first cohort. The presence/absence analyses assumed that sequencing depth was roughly uniform across donors, and that assumption may not be true. The earlier analysis of about 600 of the donors excluded approximately 15 rarely observed V segments, including chromosome 9 orphons, because counts were too low. An earlier analysis of around 600 of the donors showed that most TCR beta V segments appeared in productive rearrangements either about 90% or about 30% of the time, which broadly matched IMGT annotations. According to a later analysis, TCR association rates differed among HLA loci, with DRB1 alleles showing the most associated TCRs and HLA-C alleles showing the fewest. Most TCR sequences were seen in very few donors, while some public TCRs were found in many individuals. The cohort was sequenced for TCR beta chains only, and without alpha or paired-chain data the features that could be detected were limited.

Libraries were constructed by the immunoSEQ multiplex PCR assay. A mixture of 60 forward primers for TCR Vbeta segments and 13 reverse primers for TCR Jbeta segments was used in the multiplex PCR. A multiplex PCR assay on genomic DNA amplified the CDR3 region of rearranged TCR beta genes. The amplified TCR beta libraries were sequenced on the Illumina HiSeq System as 87-base-pair reads. From the authors' description of their analysis: Across the 500 to 850 repertoires, a later analysis counted roughly 84 million unique TCR beta chains, roughly 11 million of which were shared by at least two donors. To remove PCR and sequencing errors, raw reads were error-corrected and collapsed into unique sequences using a nearest-neighbor algorithm that merged closely related sequences. V, D and J gene segments were assigned by aligning CDR3 sequences to IMGT reference sequences. For a sequence to be retained, a match of at least six nucleotides was required to both a V gene segment and a J gene segment. A rearrangement counted as productive if the CDR3 had no stop codons and remained in frame with V and J, and every other rearrangement counted as non-productive. CDR3 was defined by IMGT convention, running from the second conserved V-encoded cysteine to the conserved J-encoded phenylalanine. Sequences without an unambiguous match to a single V gene segment were excluded from the earlier analysis of about 630 of the donors. In an earlier analysis of 587 of the donors, V segments were called functional above 56.7% productive rearrangements and were called segregating when the between-donor standard deviation exceeded 5%. To diagnose cytomegalovirus status from the catalog of TCR beta chain sequences, a statistical classification framework was built. V and J gene assignment, in a later analysis, came from comparing TCR nucleotide sequences with IMGT/GENE-DB human TR gene sequences. The TCRdist pipeline was used in a later analysis to assign CDR3 sequences and most-parsimonious VDJ recombination scenarios. A later analysis defined each TCR beta chain by its CDR3 amino acid sequence plus V-gene family, and excluded reads lacking a unique V-gene family. A later analysis removed roughly 590 highly shared, low-generation-probability nucleotide sequences to deal with suspected cross-contamination and a sequencing artifact. For each public chain, a later analysis derived a clonal expansion index from normalized ranks of inferred template counts within each repertoire. In a later analysis, generation probabilities were computed with a VDJ recombination model fitted to out-of-frame rearrangements, and the resulting probabilities were checked against IGoR. A later analysis scored TCR-TCR, TCR-HLA and TCR-CMV co-occurrence with hypergeometric tests, applying a repertoire-size bias correction to TCR pairs. A later analysis estimated false discovery rates by permuting HLA or CMV assignments 20 times. In a later analysis, co-occurring TCRs were grouped using DBSCAN, and TCRdist sequence similarity was added for clustering within HLA-allele-positive subsets. Repertoires with fewer than 30,000 or more than 120,000 public chains were left out of co-occurrence clustering, as were about five repertoires with anomalous nucleotide sharing. In TCRdb, the immuneACCESS table is reduced to in-frame sequences with V and J assigned. These tables do not hold every clone; where another copy was compared, an unresolved V gene accounts for under half, and the others remain unexplained. V and J calls and clone size are copied from that table; D and trimming were computed from the DNA. This sample gives around 110,000 clones in total; roughly three fifths of them show up just once. More than 8% of the sample is held by the ten biggest clonotypes.

The cohort consisted of 600 to 750 healthy bone marrow donors. At the time of sampling, all cohort members were nominally healthy, though unrecorded immune exposures were likely present. The donor tested CMV seropositive and was one of the 289 seropositive cohort members. Each donor provided a peripheral blood sample, and peripheral blood mononuclear cells were used for TCR beta sequencing. Genomic DNA extraction from the blood cell samples was performed with the Qiagen DNeasy Blood Extraction Kit. As for this clone: This receptor's antigen is unknown. Base qualities are not at hand, and no much larger clone is one base apart.

Counted from cysteine to phenylalanine, this CDR3 has 15 amino acids. Of all the DNA, just the CDR3 is kept, 45 bases in frame from base 1. CDR1 and CDR2, per the germline V gene, are SGHTA and FQGNSA. Germline trimming: 6 bases from V, 8 bases from J; junction bases outside gene matches: 8. Material for sequencing was PBMCs. The clonotype was recovered from a woman aged 40 to 50 in good health and CMV-seropositive. The sequence is built from TRBV7-2 and TRBJ1-4; 11 bases in the junction line up with TRBD1. The CDR3 amino acid sequence is: CASSPPGQGEEKLFF. At the DNA level, the sequence is TGTGCCAGCAGTCCCCCGGGACAGGGGGAGGAAAAACTGTTTTTT.